This TCR beta chain was documented in a study of T-cell reconstitution after alpha-beta-depleted transplantation in children. Regarding the study as a whole: Once a year had passed after transplant, T-cell counts and diversity came mostly from newly produced T cells. Day-60 TCRbeta diversity that was high in some patients was derived from surviving recipient T cells and thymic progenitors. The study reportedly traced alpha-beta T cells about two months after transplant to several hundred expanded graft clones.

This clonotype showed up just a few times. The antigen remains undetermined. Unique molecular identifiers were incorporated into the prepared TCRbeta library. TCRdb fed the PCR reads into MiXCR, producing one record per CDR3 protein. The sample shows more than 85,000 distinct CDR3 sequences, 7.5% to 9.5% of them seen only once. With 6 bases clipped from V and 6 bases from J, the junction kept 9 bases outside the gene matches. CDR1 MNHEY and CDR2 SVGAGI come from the germline V gene. This CDR3 region has 17 residues. The chain carries TRBV6-5 and TRBJ2-3, with 16 bases fitting TRBD2. Sample: PBMCs, taken before TCRalphabeta/CD19-depleted stem cell transplant. The clonotype comes from a boy aged 2-15 years with acute lymphoblastic leukemia, due to receive a stem cell transplant. DNA of the CDR3: TGTGCCAGCAGCCTCTCCGGGACTAGCGGGGGGGCCGATACGCAGTATTTT. The encoded protein is CASSLSGTSGGADTQYF.